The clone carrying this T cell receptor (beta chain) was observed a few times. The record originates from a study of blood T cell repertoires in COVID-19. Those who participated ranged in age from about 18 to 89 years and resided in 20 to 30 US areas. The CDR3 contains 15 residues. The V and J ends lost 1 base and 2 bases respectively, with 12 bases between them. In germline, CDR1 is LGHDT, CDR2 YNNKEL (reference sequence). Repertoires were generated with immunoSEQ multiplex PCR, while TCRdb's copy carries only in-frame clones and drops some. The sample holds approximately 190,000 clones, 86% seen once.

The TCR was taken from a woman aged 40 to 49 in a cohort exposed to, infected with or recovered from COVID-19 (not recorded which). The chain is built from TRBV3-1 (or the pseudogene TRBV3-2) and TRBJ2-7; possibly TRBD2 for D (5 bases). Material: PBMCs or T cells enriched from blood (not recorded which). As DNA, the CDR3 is TGTGCCAGCAGCCAAGGTAGTTTCGGGACCTACGAGCAGTACTTC. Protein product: CASSQGSFGTYEQYF.